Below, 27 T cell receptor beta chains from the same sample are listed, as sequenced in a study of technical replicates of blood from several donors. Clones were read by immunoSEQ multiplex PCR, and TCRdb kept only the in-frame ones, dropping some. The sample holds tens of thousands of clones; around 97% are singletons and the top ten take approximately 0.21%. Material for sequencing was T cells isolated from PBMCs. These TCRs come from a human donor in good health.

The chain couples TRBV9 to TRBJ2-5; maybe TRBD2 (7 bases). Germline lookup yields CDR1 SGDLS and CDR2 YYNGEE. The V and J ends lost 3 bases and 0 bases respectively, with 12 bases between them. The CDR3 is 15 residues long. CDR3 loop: CASSGGGAYQETQYF. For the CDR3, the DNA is TGTGCCAGCAGCGGCGGGGGCGCTTACCAAGAGACCCAGTACTTC.

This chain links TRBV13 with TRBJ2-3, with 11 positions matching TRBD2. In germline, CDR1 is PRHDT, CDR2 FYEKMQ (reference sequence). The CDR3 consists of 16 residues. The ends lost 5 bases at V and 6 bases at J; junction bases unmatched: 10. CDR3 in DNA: TGTGCCAGCAGCGCAAATAGCGGGGGGGCACCCGATACGCAGTATTTT. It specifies CASSANSGGAPDTQYF. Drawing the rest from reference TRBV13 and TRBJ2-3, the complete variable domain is AAGVIQSPRHLIKEKRETATLKCYPIPRHDTVYWYQQGPGQDPQFLISFYEKMQSDKGSIPDRFSAQQFSDYHSELNMSSLELGDSALYFCASSANSGGAPDTQYFGPGTRLTVL.

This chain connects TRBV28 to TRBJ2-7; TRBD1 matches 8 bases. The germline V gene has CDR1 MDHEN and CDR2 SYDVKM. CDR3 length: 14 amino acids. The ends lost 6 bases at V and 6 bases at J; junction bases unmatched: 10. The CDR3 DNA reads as TGTGCCAGCAGGGCGGACAGGGAGTTGTTCGAGCAGTACTTC. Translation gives CASRADRELFEQYF.

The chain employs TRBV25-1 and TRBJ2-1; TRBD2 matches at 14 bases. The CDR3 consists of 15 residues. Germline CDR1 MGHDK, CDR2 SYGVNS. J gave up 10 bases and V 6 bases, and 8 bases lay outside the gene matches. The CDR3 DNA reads TGTGCCAGCAGGAAACCGGGACTAGCGGGAGTGGAGCAGTTCTTC. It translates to CASRKPGLAGVEQFF.

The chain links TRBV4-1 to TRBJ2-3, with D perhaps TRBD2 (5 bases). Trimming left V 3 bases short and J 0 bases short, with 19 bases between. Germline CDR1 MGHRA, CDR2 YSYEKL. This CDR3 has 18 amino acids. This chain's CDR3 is CASSQPPWVATSTDTQYF. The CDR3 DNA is TGCGCCAGCAGCCAGCCCCCGTGGGTAGCGACTAGCACAGATACGCAGTATTTT.

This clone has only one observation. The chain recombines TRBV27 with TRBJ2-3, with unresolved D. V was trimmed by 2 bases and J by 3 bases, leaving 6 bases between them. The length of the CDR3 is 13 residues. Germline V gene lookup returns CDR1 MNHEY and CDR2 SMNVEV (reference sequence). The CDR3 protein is CASSLRRTDTQYF. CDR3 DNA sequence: TGTGCCAGCAGTTTAAGGCGGACAGATACGCAGTATTTT.

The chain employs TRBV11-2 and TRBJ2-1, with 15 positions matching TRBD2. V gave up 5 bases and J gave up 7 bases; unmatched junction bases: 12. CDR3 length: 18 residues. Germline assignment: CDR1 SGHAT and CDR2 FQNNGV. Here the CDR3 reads CASSTPGTSGGPGNEQFF. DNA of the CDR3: TGTGCCAGCAGCACCCCGGGGACTAGCGGGGGGCCAGGGAATGAGCAGTTCTTC.

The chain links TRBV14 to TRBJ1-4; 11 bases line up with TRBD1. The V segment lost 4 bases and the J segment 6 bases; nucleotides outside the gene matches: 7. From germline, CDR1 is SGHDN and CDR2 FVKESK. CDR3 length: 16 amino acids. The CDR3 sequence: CASSRGPGQGDEKLFF. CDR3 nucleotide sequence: TGTGCCAGCAGCCGAGGGCCGGGACAGGGGGATGAAAAACTGTTTTTT.

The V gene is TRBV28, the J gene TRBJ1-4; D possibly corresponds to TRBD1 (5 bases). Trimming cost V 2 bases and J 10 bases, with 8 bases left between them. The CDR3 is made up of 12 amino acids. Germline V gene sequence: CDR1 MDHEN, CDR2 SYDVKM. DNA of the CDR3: TGTGCCAGCAGTTTAAACACAGGAAAACTGTTTTTT. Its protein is CASSLNTGKLFF.

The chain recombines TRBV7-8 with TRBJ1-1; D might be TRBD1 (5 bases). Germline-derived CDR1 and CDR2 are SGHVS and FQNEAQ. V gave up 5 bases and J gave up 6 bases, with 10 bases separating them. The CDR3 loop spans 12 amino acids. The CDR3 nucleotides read TGTGCCAGCAGCCTACAGGTCCCTGAAGCTTTCTTT. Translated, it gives CASSLQVPEAFF. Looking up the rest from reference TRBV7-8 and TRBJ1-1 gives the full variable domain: GAGVSQSPRYKVAKRGQDVALRCDPISGHVSLFWYQQALGQGPEFLTYFQNEAQLDKSGLPSDRFFAERPEGSVSTLKIQRTQQEDSAVYLCASSLQVPEAFFGQGTRLTVV.

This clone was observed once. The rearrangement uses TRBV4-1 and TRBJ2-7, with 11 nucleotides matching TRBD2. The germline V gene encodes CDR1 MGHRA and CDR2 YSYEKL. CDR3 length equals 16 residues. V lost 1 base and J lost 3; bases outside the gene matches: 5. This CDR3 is CASSQGLTSGIYEQYF. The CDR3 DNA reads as TGCGCCAGCAGCCAAGGCCTGACTAGCGGGATCTACGAGCAGTACTTC.

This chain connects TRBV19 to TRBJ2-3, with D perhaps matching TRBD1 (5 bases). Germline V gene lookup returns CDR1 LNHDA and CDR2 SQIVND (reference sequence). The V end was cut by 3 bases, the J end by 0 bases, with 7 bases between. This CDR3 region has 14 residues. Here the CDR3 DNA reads TGTGCCAGTAGTATGGGGCCAAGCACAGATACGCAGTATTTT. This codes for CASSMGPSTDTQYF.

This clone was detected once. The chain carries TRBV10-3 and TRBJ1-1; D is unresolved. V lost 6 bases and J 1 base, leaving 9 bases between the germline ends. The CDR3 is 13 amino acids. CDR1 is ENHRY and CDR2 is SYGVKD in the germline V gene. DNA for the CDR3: TGTGCCATCAGGGAGACTGAGAACACTGAAGCTTTCTTT. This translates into CAIRETENTEAFF.

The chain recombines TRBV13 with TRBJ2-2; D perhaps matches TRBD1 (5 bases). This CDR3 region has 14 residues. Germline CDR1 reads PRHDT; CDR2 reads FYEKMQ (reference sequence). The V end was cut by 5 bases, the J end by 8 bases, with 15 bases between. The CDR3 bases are TGTGCCAGCAGCCCTTATTATGGGGCTGGGGAGCTGTTTTTT. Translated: CASSPYYGAGELFF.

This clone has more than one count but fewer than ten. The CDR3: CASSFGLAGAPDTQYF. In DNA, the CDR3 is TGTGCCAGCAGTTTCGGACTAGCGGGTGCCCCGGATACGCAGTATTTT. The rearrangement uses TRBV11-2 and TRBJ2-3, with 11 bases lining up with TRBD2. With V trimmed by 6 bases and J by 6 bases, 11 bases remained unmatched. Germline assignment: CDR1 SGHAT and CDR2 FQNNGV. This CDR3 contains 16 residues.

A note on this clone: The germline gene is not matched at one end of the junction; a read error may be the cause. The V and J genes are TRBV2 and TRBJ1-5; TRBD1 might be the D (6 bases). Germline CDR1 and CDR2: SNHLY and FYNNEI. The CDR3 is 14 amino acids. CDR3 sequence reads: CASREGTSDQPQHF. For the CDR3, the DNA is TGTGCCAGCAGAGAAGGGACATCAGATCAGCCCCAGCATTTT. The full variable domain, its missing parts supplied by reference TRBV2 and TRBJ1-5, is EPEVTQTPSHQVTQMGQEVILRCVPISNHLYFYWYRQILGQKVEFLVSFYNNEISEKSEIFDDQFSVERPDGSNFTLKIRSTKLEDSAMYFCASREGTSDQPQHFGDGTRLSIL.

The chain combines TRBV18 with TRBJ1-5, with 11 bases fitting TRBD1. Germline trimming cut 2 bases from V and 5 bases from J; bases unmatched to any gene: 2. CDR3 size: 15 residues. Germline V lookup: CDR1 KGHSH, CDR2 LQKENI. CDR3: CASSPGQGADQPQHF. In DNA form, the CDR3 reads TGTGCCAGCTCACCAGGACAGGGGGCGGATCAGCCCCAGCATTTT. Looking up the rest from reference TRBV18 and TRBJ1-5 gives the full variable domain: NAGVMQNPRHLVRRRGQEARLRCSPMKGHSHVYWYRQLPEEGLKFMVYLQKENIIDESGMPKERFSAEFPKEGPSILRIQQVVRGDSAAYFCASSPGQGADQPQHFGDGTRLSIL.

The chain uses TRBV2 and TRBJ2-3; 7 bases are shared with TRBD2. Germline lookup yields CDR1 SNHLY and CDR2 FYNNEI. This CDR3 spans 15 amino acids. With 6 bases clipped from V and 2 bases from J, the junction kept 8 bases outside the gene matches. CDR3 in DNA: TGTGCCAGCAGCCCTATAGCGGGTCTCACAGATACGCAGTATTTT. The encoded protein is CASSPIAGLTDTQYF.

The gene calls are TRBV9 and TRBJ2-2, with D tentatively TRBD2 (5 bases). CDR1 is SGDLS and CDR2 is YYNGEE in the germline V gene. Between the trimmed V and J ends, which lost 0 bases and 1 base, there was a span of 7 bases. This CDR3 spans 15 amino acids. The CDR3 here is CASSVGGWNTGELFF. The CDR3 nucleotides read TGTGCCAGCAGCGTAGGAGGGTGGAACACCGGGGAGCTGTTTTTT.

The CDR3 protein is CASTGGTEAFF. CDR3 sequence (DNA): TGTGCCAGCACAGGGGGAACTGAAGCTTTCTTT. The chain recombines TRBV27 with TRBJ1-1, with 7 bases lining up with TRBD1. V shed 7 bases and J 5 bases; nucleotides not matched to a gene: 1. Germline CDR1 MNHEY, CDR2 SMNVEV (reference sequence). The CDR3 totals 11 residues.

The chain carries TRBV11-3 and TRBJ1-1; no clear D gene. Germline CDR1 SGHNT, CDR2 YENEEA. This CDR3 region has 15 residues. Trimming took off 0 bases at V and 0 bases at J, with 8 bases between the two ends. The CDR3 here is CASSLEAGMNTEAFF. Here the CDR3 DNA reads TGTGCCAGCAGCTTAGAGGCGGGGATGAACACTGAAGCTTTCTTT.

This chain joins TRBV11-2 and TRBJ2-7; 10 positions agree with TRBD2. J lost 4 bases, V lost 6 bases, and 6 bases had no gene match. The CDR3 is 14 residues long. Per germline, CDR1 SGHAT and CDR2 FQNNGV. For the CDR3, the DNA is TGTGCCAGCAGGGTACTAGCGGGAAGGTACGAGCAGTACTTC. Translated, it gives CASRVLAGRYEQYF.

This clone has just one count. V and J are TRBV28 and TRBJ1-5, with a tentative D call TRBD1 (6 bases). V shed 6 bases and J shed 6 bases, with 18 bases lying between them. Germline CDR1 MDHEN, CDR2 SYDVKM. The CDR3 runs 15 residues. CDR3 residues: CASSPGGWVGQPQHF. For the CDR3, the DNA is TGTGCCAGCAGCCCGGGGGGCTGGGTCGGTCAGCCCCAGCATTTT.

The CDR3 loop reads CASSLGWGPSTDTQYF. The CDR3 coding sequence is TGCGCCAGCAGCTTGGGGTGGGGGCCAAGCACAGATACGCAGTATTTT. The chain combines TRBV5-1 with TRBJ2-3; tentative D call: TRBD1 (6 bases). This CDR3 comprises 16 residues. V was shortened by 0 bases and J by 0 bases, with 11 bases between the two germline ends. Germline assignment: CDR1 SGHRS and CDR2 YFSETQ.

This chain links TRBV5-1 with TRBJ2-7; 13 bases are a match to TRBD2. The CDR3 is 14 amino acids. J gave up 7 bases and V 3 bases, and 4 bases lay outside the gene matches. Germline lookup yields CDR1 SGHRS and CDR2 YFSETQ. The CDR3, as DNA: TGCGCCAGCAGCTCGGGACTAGCGGGAAGGGAGCAGTACTTC. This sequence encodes CASSSGLAGREQYF.

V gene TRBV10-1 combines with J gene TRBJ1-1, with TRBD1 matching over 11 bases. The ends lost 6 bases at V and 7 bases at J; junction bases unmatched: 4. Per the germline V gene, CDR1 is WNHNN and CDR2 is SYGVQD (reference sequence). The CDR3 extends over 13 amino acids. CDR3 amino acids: CASSPGQGVEAFF. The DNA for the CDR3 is TGCGCCAGCAGCCCGGGACAGGGGGTTGAAGCTTTCTTT.

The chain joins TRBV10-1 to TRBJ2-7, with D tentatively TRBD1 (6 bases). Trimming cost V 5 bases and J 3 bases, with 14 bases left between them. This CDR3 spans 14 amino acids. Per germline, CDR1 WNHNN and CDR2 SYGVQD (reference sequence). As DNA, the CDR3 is TGCGCCAGCAGTAGACGACAGGCCCTCTACGAGCAGTACTTC. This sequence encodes CASSRRQALYEQYF.